The clone carrying this TCR beta chain has ten or more counts. The target antigen is unknown. Researchers built TCR beta libraries using quantitative 5'-RACE with molecular barcodes. TCRdb itself ran the 5' RACE reads through MiXCR, one entry per CDR3 protein. The sample yields under 150,000 distinct CDR3 sequences, roughly 8% seen once. Per the germline V gene, CDR1 is DFQATT and CDR2 is SNEGSKA (reference sequence). Trimming cost V 1 base and J 6 bases; bases outside gene matches: 9. This CDR3 region has 15 residues. The entry originates in a study of CD8 T cells in ankylosing spondylitis. Points from the study as a whole: Matched ankylosing spondylitis synovial fluid reportedly showed significant enrichment of disease-linked clones.

This clonotype was sampled from a male donor with ankylosing spondylitis. The material sequenced was synovial fluid, either unsorted or a sorted T cell fraction (not recorded which). The chain has TRBV20-1 and TRBJ1-5, with TRBD1 identical over 7 bases. The CDR3 coding sequence is TGCAGTGCTAGAGTCGACGACAGGGCGGGTCAGCCCCAGCATTTT. Translating gives CSARVDDRAGQPQHF.